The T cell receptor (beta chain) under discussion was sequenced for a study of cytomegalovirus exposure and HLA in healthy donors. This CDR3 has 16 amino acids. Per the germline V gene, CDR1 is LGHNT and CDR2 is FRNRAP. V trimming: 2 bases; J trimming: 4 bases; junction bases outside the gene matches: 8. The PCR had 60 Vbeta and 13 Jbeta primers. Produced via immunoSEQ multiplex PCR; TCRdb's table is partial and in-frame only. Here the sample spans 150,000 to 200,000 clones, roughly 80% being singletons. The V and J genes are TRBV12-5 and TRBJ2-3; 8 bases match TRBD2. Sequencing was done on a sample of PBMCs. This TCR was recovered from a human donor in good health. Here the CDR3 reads CASGLRRGGRADTQYF. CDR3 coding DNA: TGTGCTAGTGGTTTGCGACGGGGGGGCAGGGCAGATACGCAGTATTTT.